This T cell receptor (beta chain) stems from a study of T-cell reconstitution after alpha-beta-depleted transplantation in children. This CDR3 is 14 amino acids long. Germline-derived CDR1 and CDR2 are MDHEN and SYDVKM. With 7 bases removed from V and 1 base from J, the gap between germline ends came to 12 bases. The authors prepared the TCRbeta library with unique molecular identifiers. TCRdb ran MiXCR on the PCR reads and lists one entry per CDR3 protein. The table has about 610,000 distinct CDR3 sequences, roughly a tenth seen once. Source: PBMCs from the stem cell graft donor, taken from the stem cell graft. The V gene is TRBV28, the J gene TRBJ2-3; perhaps D is TRBD1 or TRBD2 (5 bases each). This clonotype was sampled from a human donor who donated a stem cell graft to a child with acute myeloid leukemia. This CDR3 reads CASTRGTGTDTQYF. The CDR3 coding sequence is TGTGCCAGCACCCGAGGGACCGGCACAGATACGCAGTATTTT.